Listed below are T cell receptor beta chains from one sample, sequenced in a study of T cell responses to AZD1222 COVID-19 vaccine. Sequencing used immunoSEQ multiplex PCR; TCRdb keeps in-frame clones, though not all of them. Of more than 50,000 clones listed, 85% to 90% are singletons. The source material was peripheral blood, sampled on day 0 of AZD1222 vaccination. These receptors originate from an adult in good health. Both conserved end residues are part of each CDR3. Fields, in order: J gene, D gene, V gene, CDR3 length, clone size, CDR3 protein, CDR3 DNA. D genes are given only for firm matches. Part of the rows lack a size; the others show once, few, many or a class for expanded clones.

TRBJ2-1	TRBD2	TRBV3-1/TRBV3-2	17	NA	CASSRTSGAPLLREQFF	TGTGCCAGCAGCAGGACTAGCGGGGCCCCCCTCCTCAGGGAGCAGTTCTTC
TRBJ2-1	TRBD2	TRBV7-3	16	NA	CASSLRAGGTYNEQFF	TGTGCCAGCAGCTTAAGAGCGGGGGGTACCTACAATGAGCAGTTCTTC
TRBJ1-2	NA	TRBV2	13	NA	CASSGGIGYGYTF	TGTGCCAGCAGTGGGGGTATTGGCTATGGCTACACCTTC
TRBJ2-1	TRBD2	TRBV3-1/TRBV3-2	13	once	CASSPGLAGEQFF	TGTGCCAGCAGCCCGGGACTAGCGGGGGAGCAGTTCTTC
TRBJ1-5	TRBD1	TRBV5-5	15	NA	CASSSSRGRDQPQHF	TGTGCCAGCAGCTCATCCAGGGGGCGCGATCAGCCCCAGCATTTT
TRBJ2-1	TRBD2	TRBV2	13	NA	CASSGPGLVWQFF	TGTGCCAGCAGTGGACCGGGACTAGTCTGGCAGTTCTTC
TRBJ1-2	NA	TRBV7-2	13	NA	CASSSHRDHGYTF	TGTGCCAGCAGCTCCCACAGGGACCATGGCTACACCTTC
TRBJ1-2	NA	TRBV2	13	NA	CASSDKGTYGYTF	TGTGCCAGCAGTGATAAGGGTACCTATGGCTACACCTTC
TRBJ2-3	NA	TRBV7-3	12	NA	CASSQGTDTQYF	TGTGCCAGCAGCCAGGGCACAGATACGCAGTATTTT
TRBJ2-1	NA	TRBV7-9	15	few	CASSGSASSYNEQFF	TGTGCCAGCAGCGGTTCGGCGAGCTCCTACAATGAGCAGTTCTTC
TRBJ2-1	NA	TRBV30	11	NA	CAWRGLYEQFF	TGTGCCTGGCGGGGGCTGTATGAGCAGTTCTTC
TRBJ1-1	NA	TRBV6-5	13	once	CASRVERVSEAFF	TGTGCCAGCAGAGTCGAAAGGGTATCTGAAGCTTTCTTT
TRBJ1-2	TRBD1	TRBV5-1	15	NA	CASSSGDRVIYGYTF	TGCGCCAGCAGCTCGGGGGACAGGGTGATATATGGCTACACCTTC
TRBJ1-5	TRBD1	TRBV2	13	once	CASSPTGVQPQHF	TGTGCCAGCAGTCCTACAGGGGTTCAGCCCCAGCATTTT
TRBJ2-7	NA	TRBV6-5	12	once	CASASGTHEQYF	TGTGCCAGCGCCTCGGGTACCCACGAGCAGTACTTC
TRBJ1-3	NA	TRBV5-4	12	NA	CASSFAGNTIYF	TGTGCCAGCAGCTTTGCTGGAAACACCATATATTTT
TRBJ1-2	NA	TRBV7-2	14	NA	CASSQQGPYYGYTF	TGTGCCAGCAGCCAACAGGGTCCCTACTATGGCTACACCTTC
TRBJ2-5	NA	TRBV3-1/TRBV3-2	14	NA	CASSQNGEKETQYF	TGTGCCAGCAGCCAAAACGGGGAAAAAGAGACCCAGTACTTC
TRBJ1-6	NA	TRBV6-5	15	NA	CASSYSIQGSSPLHF	TGTGCCAGCAGTTACTCGATCCAGGGTAGTTCACCCCTCCACTTT
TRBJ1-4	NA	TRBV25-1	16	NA	CASAGTWFATNEKLFF	TGTGCCAGCGCGGGGACATGGTTTGCAACTAATGAAAAACTGTTTTTT
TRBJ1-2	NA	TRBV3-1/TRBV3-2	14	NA	CASSQFTGPGGYTF	TGTGCCAGCAGCCAATTTACGGGCCCGGGGGGCTACACCTTC
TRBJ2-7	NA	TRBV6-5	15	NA	CASRREHAPHYEQYF	TGTGCCAGCAGGAGGGAGCACGCGCCCCACTACGAGCAGTACTTC
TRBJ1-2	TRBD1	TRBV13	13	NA	CASSTGTAYGYTF	TGTGCCAGCAGCACTGGGACAGCCTATGGCTACACCTTC
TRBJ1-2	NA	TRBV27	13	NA	CASSSRFAYGYTF	TGTGCCAGCAGTTCTCGGTTTGCCTATGGCTACACCTTC
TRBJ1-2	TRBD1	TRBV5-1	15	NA	CASSPASGQNYGYTF	TGCGCCAGCAGCCCCGCGTCGGGACAGAACTATGGCTACACCTTC
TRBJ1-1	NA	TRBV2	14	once	CASRIEDGNTEAFF	TGTGCCAGCAGAATAGAGGACGGGAACACTGAAGCTTTCTTT
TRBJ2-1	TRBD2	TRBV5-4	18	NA	CASSTPETSGGSYNEQFF	TGTGCCAGCAGCACCCCAGAGACTAGCGGGGGGTCGTACAATGAGCAGTTCTTC
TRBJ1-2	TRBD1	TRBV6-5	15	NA	CASSYSGQGTYGYTF	TGTGCCAGCAGTTACTCCGGACAGGGCACATATGGCTACACCTTC
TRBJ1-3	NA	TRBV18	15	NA	CASSPVQGSGNTIYF	TGTGCCAGCTCACCAGTGCAGGGCTCTGGAAACACCATATATTTT
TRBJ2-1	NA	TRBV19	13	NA	CASSIHNYNEQFF	TGTGCCAGTAGTATCCACAACTACAATGAGCAGTTCTTC
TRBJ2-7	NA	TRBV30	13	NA	CAWSVDGSYEQYF	TGTGCCTGGAGTGTAGACGGCTCCTACGAGCAGTACTTC
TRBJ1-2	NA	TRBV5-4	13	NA	CASSLDSNYGYTF	TGTGCCAGCAGCTTGGACTCTAACTATGGCTACACCTTC
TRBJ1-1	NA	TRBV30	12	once	CAWSVPQTEAFF	TGTGCCTGGAGTGTGCCGCAGACCGAAGCTTTCTTT
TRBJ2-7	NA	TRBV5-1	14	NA	CASSFQGRAYEQYF	TGCGCCAGCAGCTTTCAGGGTAGGGCCTACGAGCAGTACTTC
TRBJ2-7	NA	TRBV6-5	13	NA	CASSKIGDYEQYF	TGTGCCAGCAGTAAGATAGGTGACTACGAGCAGTACTTC
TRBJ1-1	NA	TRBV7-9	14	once	CASSLAQGVPEAFF	TGTGCCAGCAGCTTAGCGCAGGGCGTCCCTGAAGCTTTCTTT
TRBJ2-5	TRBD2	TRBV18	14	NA	CASSPGLASETQYF	TGTGCCAGCTCACCGGGACTAGCCTCGGAGACCCAGTACTTC
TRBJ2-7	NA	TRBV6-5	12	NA	CASKGSSYEQYF	TGTGCCAGCAAAGGCAGCTCCTACGAGCAGTACTTC
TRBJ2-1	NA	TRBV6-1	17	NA	CASSELRAHLSYNEQFF	TGTGCCAGCAGTGAATTAAGAGCGCACCTCTCCTACAATGAGCAGTTCTTC
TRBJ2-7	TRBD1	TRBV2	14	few	CASNRDSNSYEQYF	TGTGCCAGCAACCGGGACAGCAACTCCTACGAGCAGTACTTC
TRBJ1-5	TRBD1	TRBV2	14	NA	CASSELQGGQPQHF	TGTGCCAGCAGTGAACTACAGGGGGGTCAGCCCCAGCATTTT
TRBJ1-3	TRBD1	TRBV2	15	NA	CASSGQGYSGNTIYF	TGTGCCAGCAGCGGACAGGGTTACTCTGGAAACACCATATATTTT
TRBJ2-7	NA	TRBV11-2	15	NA	CASSLVGGAGHEQYF	TGTGCCAGCAGCTTAGTTGGGGGGGCGGGGCACGAGCAGTACTTC
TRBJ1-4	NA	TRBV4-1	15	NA	CASSPPMGAGEKLFF	TGCGCCAGCAGCCCCCCTATGGGGGCAGGGGAAAAACTGTTTTTT
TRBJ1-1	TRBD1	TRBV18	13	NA	CASSRTGNTEAFF	TGTGCCAGCTCTCGGACAGGGAACACTGAAGCTTTCTTT
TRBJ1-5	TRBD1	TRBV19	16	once	CASNSQGANSNQPQHF	TGTGCCAGTAACTCACAGGGGGCGAATAGCAATCAGCCCCAGCATTTT
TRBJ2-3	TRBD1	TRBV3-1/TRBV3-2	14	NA	CASSQGQHTDTQYF	TGTGCCAGCAGCCAGGGACAGCACACAGATACGCAGTATTTT
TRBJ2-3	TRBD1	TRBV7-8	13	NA	CASSHADRDTQYF	TGTGCCAGCAGCCACGCGGACAGGGATACGCAGTATTTT
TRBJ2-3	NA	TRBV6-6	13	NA	CASSYEGTDTQYF	TGTGCCAGCAGTTACGAGGGCACAGATACGCAGTATTTT
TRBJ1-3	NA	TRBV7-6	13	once	CASSLLSGNTIYF	TGTGCCAGCAGCTTACTCTCCGGAAACACCATATATTTT
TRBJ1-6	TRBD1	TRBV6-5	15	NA	CASSYFGQGDSPLHF	TGTGCCAGCAGTTACTTCGGACAGGGGGACTCACCCCTCCACTTT
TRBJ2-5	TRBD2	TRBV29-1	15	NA	CSVGPGLGFQETQYF	TGCAGCGTTGGGCCGGGACTAGGGTTCCAAGAGACCCAGTACTTC
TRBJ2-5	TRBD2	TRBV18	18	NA	CASSLTLTSGGQQETQYF	TGTGCCAGCTCCCTCACCTTGACTAGCGGGGGCCAACAAGAGACCCAGTACTTC
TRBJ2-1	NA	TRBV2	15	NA	CASSEGLDYFNEQFF	TGTGCCAGCAGTGAAGGGTTGGACTACTTCAATGAGCAGTTCTTC